This entry features one TCR beta chain sequence. The record originates from a study of blood T cell repertoires in COVID-19. Per the study methods: Nucleated cell number was recorded as an estimate derived from reference gene primer amplification. Repertoires were generated with immunoSEQ multiplex PCR, while TCRdb's copy carries only in-frame clones and drops some. Clone size and V and J calls were adopted from that table, with D and trimming inferred from the DNA. Here the sample spans roughly 200,000 clones, about four fifths being singletons. Germline-derived CDR1 and CDR2 are SGHRS and YFSETQ. The CDR3 extends over 15 amino acids. The trim removed 3 bases at V and 4 bases at J, leaving 10 bases unmatched.

This TCR came from a woman aged 25 to 39 who had been exposed to COVID-19. The specimen sequenced was PBMCs or T cells enriched from blood (not recorded which). The V and J genes are TRBV5-1 and TRBJ2-7; 7 bases match TRBD1. The CDR3 region has the DNA TGCGCCAGCAGCTCGGTCGGGACAGCGGATTACGAGCAGTACTTC. It encodes CASSSVGTADYEQYF.